Below are 10 T cell receptor beta chains sequenced from a single sample in a study of T cell clones after liver transplantation. Libraries were prepared by immunoSEQ multiplex PCR; TCRdb keeps only in-frame clonotypes and omits some of them. The data show about 33,000 clones, 90% to 95% seen once. The input for sequencing was CD8+ T cells from blood, taken 12 months after liver transplant. The receptors here all came from a human patient who received a liver transplant. Some T cells may arise from the graft donor.

Only one count was recorded for this clone. The chain links TRBV6-1 to TRBJ2-1; D unresolved. The length of the CDR3 is 17 residues. Germline V gene sequence: CDR1 MNHNS, CDR2 SASEGT. The V and J ends lost 1 base and 7 bases respectively, with 20 bases between them. Here the CDR3 DNA reads TGTGCCAGCAGTGAAGTTTGGGCGTACCTCCCAAGGAATGAGCAGTTCTTC. As protein: CASSEVWAYLPRNEQFF.

The DNA for the CDR3 is TGTGCCAGCAGTTTAAGTCAGGGTGGATACTATGGCTACACCTTC. Protein: CASSLSQGGYYGYTF. The chain uses TRBV27 and TRBJ1-2; D is perhaps TRBD1 (5 bases). CDR3 length: 15 amino acids. Germline V gene data show CDR1 as MNHEY and CDR2 as SMNVEV (reference sequence). Trimming shortened V by 2 bases and J by 3 bases, and 13 bases separated the two germline ends.

The chain employs TRBV7-6 and TRBJ2-1; TRBD1 agrees at 7 bases. The J segment lost 8 bases and the V segment lost 4 bases, leaving 11 bases of the junction unmatched. The CDR3 runs 15 residues. Germline values: CDR1 SGHVS, CDR2 FNYEAQ. The CDR3 here is CASSYSRDSSDEQFF. The DNA for the CDR3 is TGTGCCAGCAGCTACAGCCGGGACAGCAGCGATGAGCAGTTCTTC.

The gene calls are TRBV4-1 and TRBJ2-1, with D perhaps TRBD2 (5 bases). The V gene's germline CDR1 is MGHRA and CDR2 YSYEKL. V gave up 0 bases and J gave up 3 bases, with 15 bases separating them. The CDR3 contains 17 residues. The CDR3 region has the DNA TGCGCCAGCAGCCAAGAGAGGGAGCAGCCCTTCTACAATGAGCAGTTCTTC. Protein sequence: CASSQEREQPFYNEQFF.

Here the CDR3 DNA reads TGTGCCAGCAGTGTTAGCGGGAGTAGAGCCTACGAGCAGTACTTC. Its protein product is CASSVSGSRAYEQYF. The chain has TRBV27 and TRBJ2-7, with TRBD2 matching over 9 bases. This CDR3 has 15 amino acids. The V gene end was trimmed by 5 bases and the J gene end by 2 bases; junction bases not matched to a gene: 7. In germline, CDR1 is MNHEY, CDR2 SMNVEV (reference sequence).

Remarks on this clone: The same CDR3 is also encoded by other DNA sequences in this sample. V is TRBV27 and J is TRBJ2-7, with D unresolved. The CDR3 is 11 residues long. V gave up 3 bases and J gave up 4 bases, with 4 bases separating them. The germline gives CDR1 MNHEY, CDR2 SMNVEV (reference sequence). The CDR3 loop is CASSFGYEQYF. The CDR3 DNA is TGTGCCAGCAGTTTTGGGTACGAGCAGTACTTC.

The chain has TRBV7-9 and TRBJ2-1; 9 nucleotides align to TRBD2. This CDR3 region has 14 residues. With V trimmed by 2 bases and J by 7 bases, 3 bases remained unmatched. Germline CDR1 reads SEHNR; CDR2 reads FQNEAQ (reference sequence). This CDR3 is CASSLLLAGNEQFF. CDR3 nucleotides: TGTGCCAGCAGCTTATTACTAGCGGGTAATGAGCAGTTCTTC.

J is TRBJ1-1 and V is TRBV7-6; 7 bases are a match to TRBD1. The CDR3 sequence is 15 residues long. Germline V gene sequence: CDR1 SGHVS, CDR2 FNYEAQ. After removal of 5 bases from V and 5 bases from J, the junction contained 11 bases not matched to a gene. As DNA, the CDR3 is TGTGCCAGCAGCGGGGCGCCAGGGGGTTTGACTGAAGCTTTCTTT. This gives the protein CASSGAPGGLTEAFF.

This sequence joins TRBV10-3 and TRBJ1-2; 7 bases fit TRBD1. V lost 2 bases and J lost 4; bases outside the gene matches: 7. In germline, CDR1 is ENHRY, CDR2 SYGVKD. This CDR3 is built from 15 residues. CDR3 loop: CAISETGTASYGYTF. CDR3 DNA sequence: TGTGCCATCAGTGAGACCGGGACAGCATCCTATGGCTACACCTTC.

The V and J genes are TRBV27 and TRBJ1-1, with D hard to call. The CDR3 has 12 amino acids. The germline CDR1 and CDR2 sequences are MNHEY and SMNVEV (reference sequence). Deletions cut 6 bases from V and 7 bases from J, with 12 bases between. The CDR3 spells CASSRTKGEAFF. The DNA of the CDR3 is TGTGCCAGCAGCCGGACGAAGGGTGAAGCTTTCTTT.